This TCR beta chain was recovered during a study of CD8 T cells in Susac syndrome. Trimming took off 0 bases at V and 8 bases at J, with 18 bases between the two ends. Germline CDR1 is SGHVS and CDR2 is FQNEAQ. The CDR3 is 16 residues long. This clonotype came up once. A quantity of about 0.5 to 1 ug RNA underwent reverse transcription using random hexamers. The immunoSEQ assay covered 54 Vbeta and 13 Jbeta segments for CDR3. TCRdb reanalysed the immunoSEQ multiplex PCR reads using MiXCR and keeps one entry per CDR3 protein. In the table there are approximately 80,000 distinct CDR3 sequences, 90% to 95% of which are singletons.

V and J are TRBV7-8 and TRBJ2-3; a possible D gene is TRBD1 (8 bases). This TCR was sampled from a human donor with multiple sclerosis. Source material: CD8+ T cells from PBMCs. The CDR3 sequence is CASSLARSGGGGTQYF. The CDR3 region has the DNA TGTGCCAGCAGCTTAGCGCGGTCAGGGGGCGGGGGTACGCAGTATTTT.